This T cell receptor (beta chain) was retrieved from a study of beta chain features in type 1 diabetes listed by TCRdb under 2018. Study-wide context: Mean age, gender distribution, total cell number and subset yield were not different between patients and healthy donors. In the study, TCRB repertoires of sorted circulating CD4+ T cell subsets from recently diagnosed type 1 diabetes patients were compared with those of matched healthy donors. A total of some 100,000,000 sorted cells were examined across all samples, and a strong correlation was observed between cell number per subset and RNA yield. Naive and central memory subsets were obtained from all 30 or so donors, but regulatory and stem cell-like memory subsets were isolated from only 8 patients and roughly eight healthy donors.

The entire isolated RNA was reverse transcribed using the High Capacity cDNA Reverse Transcription Kit, and thus expressed TCRB transcripts were sequenced. Naive, central memory and regulatory T cell samples underwent deep immunoSEQ sequencing, averaging around 3.6 million total reads per sample. Sorted cells were lysed in RLT buffer and RNA was extracted with DNase-treated RNeasy Micro or Mini kits, depending on cell number. To prevent cross-contamination, every cell subset was processed on its own, while patient and healthy donor samples were processed together. Using the immunoSEQ multiplex PCR, TCRB sequences were amplified from cDNA into 87-bp fragments spanning the CDR3 region. The amplicons were sequenced using the Illumina HiSeq platform. The study's own analysis went as follows. PCR bias was computationally corrected using synthetic template baselines, reads within Hamming distance 2 were collapsed, and singletons that could not be merged were discarded. Reads were aligned against IMGT so that V, D and J genes, CDR3 length and insertions or deletions at six rearrangement sites could be assigned. Within each subset, clonotype counts were normalized to the number of sorted cells before true diversity and Gini coefficients were calculated with the tcR R package. Repertoire sharing was quantified using the overlap coefficient calculated on TCRB nucleotide sequences. As a proxy for the pre-selection repertoire, out-of-frame TCRB sequences from naive cells were analyzed. TCRdb took over this immuneACCESS table, retaining in-frame rearrangements with V and J assigned. Such tables are incomplete; in checked studies, under half of the missing clones stem from an unresolved V gene, and the remainder is unexplained. V and J calls and clone size are given by that table; D and trimming were obtained from the DNA. The sample contains about 650,000 clones, around 12% of them found a single time. Of the sample, more than 0.09% falls within the top ten clones.

Each donor gave one peripheral blood draw, roughly 120 mL on average, collected into heparinised tubes. A BD FACSAria II and a panel including CD45RO, CCR7, CD25, CD127, CD95 and CD27 were used to sort naive, central memory, regulatory and stem cell-like memory CD4+ T cells. Every sorted population had a purity above 95%. PBMCs were isolated immediately by Lymphoprep density gradient centrifugation and stained directly without culture. Samples were stained and sorted in pairs, with one healthy donor and one patient per experiment, so that batch effects were minimized. A word on this clone: No cognate antigen has been identified for it. No base quality information exists; no much larger clone differs at one position.

Here is what the overall study found, with its caveats: HLA sub-analyses involved small numbers of individuals, so any influence of HLA type on TCRB rearrangement remained unresolved. Type 1 diabetes patients showed a moderate but significant shortening of TCRB CDR3 length in all four CD4+ subsets. At VDJ recombination sites, type 1 diabetes patients had fewer insertions and more deleted nucleotides, which implies abnormalities in thymic rearrangement. Naive, central memory and regulatory TCRB repertoires appeared more similar among patients than among healthy donors. Shorter templates might be favored by PCR, yet because patient and control samples were amplified and corrected together, any such skew would affect both groups equally. Because cDNA rather than genomic DNA was sequenced, highly expressing activated cells could have been over-represented, although no difference in activation and CD3 levels was found between groups.

Taken from the germline V gene, the CDR1 and CDR2 loops are SQVTM and ANQGSEA. Cut back by 2 bases and 5 bases, the V and J ends lie 10 bases apart. The CDR3 has 12 amino acids, counting the end cysteine and phenylalanine. Only the CDR3 portion is preserved as DNA: 36 bases, with reading frame beginning at the first base. Specimen: naive CD4+ T cells from blood. In light of the paper, this sample's cell subset or site label describes: true naive CD4+ T cells. This clonotype was obtained from a man in his thirties or forties with type 1 diabetes. Rearrangement joined TRBV29-1 to TRBJ2-7, with the D gene too uncertain to name. The DNA sequence follows: TGCAGCGTTGAAAACGGAAGCGACGAGCAGTACTTC. This gives the protein CSVENGSDEQYF.